These T cell receptor beta chains were read from a single sample in a study of identical twins. One entry per CDR3 protein results from TCRdb running MiXCR on the 5' RACE reads. The table shows approximately 410,000 distinct CDR3 sequences, with 18% occurring only once. Sequenced sample: naive T cells sorted from blood. The origin of the receptors is a man aged 50 to 59 in good health. The CDR3 runs from the conserved cysteine through the conserved F or W. Fields, in order: V gene, clone size, D gene, J gene, CDR3 protein, CDR3 DNA. D genes are given only for firm matches. Some rows mark clone size as missing; the rest say once, few, many or name a class of expanded clone.

v_call: TRBV30
clone_size: .
d_call: .
j_call: TRBJ2-4
cdr3_aa: CAWSVDRGTKNIQYF
cdr3_nt: TGTGCCTGGAGTGTAGATCGAGGAACCAAAAACATTCAGTACTTC

v_call: TRBV12-3/TRBV12-4
clone_size: many
d_call: .
j_call: TRBJ2-2
cdr3_aa: CASSFLPNTGELFF
cdr3_nt: TGTGCCAGCAGTTTTCTTCCCAACACCGGGGAGCTGTTTTTT

v_call: TRBV12-3/TRBV12-4
clone_size: few
d_call: .
j_call: TRBJ2-6
cdr3_aa: CASSLGSGSGANVLTF
cdr3_nt: TGTGCCAGCAGTTTAGGGTCTGGCTCTGGGGCCAACGTCCTGACTTTC

v_call: TRBV3-1
clone_size: many
d_call: .
j_call: TRBJ2-5
cdr3_aa: CASRGGWSEETQYF
cdr3_nt: TGTGCCAGCAGGGGGGGATGGAGTGAAGAGACCCAGTACTTC

v_call: TRBV12-3/TRBV12-4
clone_size: .
d_call: .
j_call: TRBJ2-7
cdr3_aa: CASSLGGGSEQYF
cdr3_nt: TGTGCCAGCAGTCTAGGGGGAGGGAGCGAGCAGTACTTC

v_call: TRBV7-2
clone_size: few
d_call: TRBD2
j_call: TRBJ2-1
cdr3_aa: CASSLGLASSYNEQFF
cdr3_nt: TGTGCCAGCAGCCTAGGACTAGCCAGCTCCTACAATGAGCAGTTCTTC

v_call: TRBV10-3
clone_size: few
d_call: .
j_call: TRBJ1-1
cdr3_aa: CAMGGVDTEAFF
cdr3_nt: TGTGCCATGGGAGGGGTGGACACTGAAGCTTTCTTT

v_call: TRBV12-3/TRBV12-4
clone_size: many
d_call: TRBD1
j_call: TRBJ2-7
cdr3_aa: CASSIGTGRSYEQYF
cdr3_nt: TGTGCCAGCAGTATTGGGACAGGGAGGTCCTACGAGCAGTACTTC

v_call: TRBV7-6
clone_size: many
d_call: .
j_call: TRBJ2-7
cdr3_aa: CASSLVQEGYEQYF
cdr3_nt: TGTGCCAGCAGCTTAGTACAGGAGGGCTACGAGCAGTACTTC

v_call: TRBV20-1
clone_size: many
d_call: .
j_call: TRBJ2-3
cdr3_aa: CSASVSRGTQYF
cdr3_nt: TGCAGTGCTAGCGTGTCTAGGGGTACGCAGTATTTT

v_call: TRBV6-2/TRBV6-3
clone_size: .
d_call: .
j_call: TRBJ1-5
cdr3_aa: CASRKEYGNQPQHF
cdr3_nt: TGTGCCAGCAGGAAGGAGTATGGGAATCAGCCCCAGCATTTT

v_call: TRBV6-6
clone_size: many
d_call: .
j_call: TRBJ1-5
cdr3_aa: CASSQTGDQPQHF
cdr3_nt: TGTGCCAGCAGTCAGACAGGAGATCAGCCCCAGCATTTT

v_call: TRBV20-1
clone_size: .
d_call: TRBD1
j_call: TRBJ2-5
cdr3_aa: CSAPKTGRQETQYF
cdr3_nt: TGCAGTGCCCCAAAGACAGGGCGTCAAGAGACCCAGTACTTC

v_call: TRBV27
clone_size: .
d_call: TRBD1
j_call: TRBJ1-5
cdr3_aa: CASSPTPTGSNQPQHF
cdr3_nt: TGTGCCAGCAGTCCCACCCCGACAGGGTCCAATCAGCCCCAGCATTTT

v_call: TRBV4-3
clone_size: many
d_call: TRBD2
j_call: TRBJ2-1
cdr3_aa: CASSQDWLAVNYNEQFF
cdr3_nt: TGCGCCAGCAGCCAAGATTGGCTAGCGGTTAATTACAATGAGCAGTTCTTC

v_call: TRBV19
clone_size: .
d_call: .
j_call: TRBJ1-1
cdr3_aa: CASNVDNMNTEAFF
cdr3_nt: TGTGCCAGCAACGTGGACAACATGAACACTGAAGCTTTCTTT

v_call: TRBV27
clone_size: few
d_call: .
j_call: TRBJ2-2
cdr3_aa: CASSSPGGTGELFF
cdr3_nt: TGTGCCAGCAGTTCGCCCGGGGGAACCGGGGAGCTGTTTTTT

v_call: TRBV5-1
clone_size: many
d_call: .
j_call: TRBJ1-1
cdr3_aa: CASSLGSGAQSEAFF
cdr3_nt: TGCGCCAGCAGCCTCGGGTCAGGGGCCCAATCTGAAGCTTTCTTT

v_call: TRBV6-2/TRBV6-3
clone_size: .
d_call: .
j_call: TRBJ1-6
cdr3_aa: CASRDRKYSPLHF
cdr3_nt: TGTGCCAGCAGAGACAGGAAATATTCACCCCTCCACTTT

v_call: TRBV7-9
clone_size: .
d_call: TRBD1
j_call: TRBJ1-4
cdr3_aa: CASSSTGGAANEKLFF
cdr3_nt: TGTGCCAGCAGCTCGACAGGGGGGGCAGCTAATGAAAAACTGTTTTTT

v_call: TRBV12-3/TRBV12-4
clone_size: few
d_call: TRBD1
j_call: TRBJ2-4
cdr3_aa: CASSYRGHIQYF
cdr3_nt: TGTGCCAGCAGTTACAGGGGGCACATTCAGTACTTC

v_call: TRBV5-1
clone_size: .
d_call: .
j_call: TRBJ1-1
cdr3_aa: CASSLGQGVFGAFF
cdr3_nt: TGCGCCAGCAGCTTGGGGCAGGGTGTTTTTGGAGCTTTCTTT

v_call: TRBV6-1
clone_size: few
d_call: TRBD2
j_call: TRBJ2-7
cdr3_aa: CASRTRLAANDREQYF
cdr3_nt: TGTGCCAGCAGGACTAGACTAGCGGCTAACGACCGCGAGCAGTACTTC

v_call: TRBV7-2
clone_size: few
d_call: .
j_call: TRBJ1-1
cdr3_aa: CASTLAGRNTEAFF
cdr3_nt: TGTGCCAGCACCTTGGCAGGGAGGAACACTGAAGCTTTCTTT

v_call: TRBV5-5
clone_size: .
d_call: .
j_call: TRBJ2-1
cdr3_aa: CASSLVEQGDNEQFF
cdr3_nt: TGTGCCAGCAGCTTGGTAGAACAGGGAGACAATGAGCAGTTCTTC

v_call: TRBV5-1
clone_size: many
d_call: .
j_call: TRBJ2-3
cdr3_aa: CASSLSTGRTDTQYF
cdr3_nt: TGCGCCAGCAGCTTGTCGACGGGGCGGACAGATACGCAGTATTTT

v_call: TRBV7-2
clone_size: .
d_call: .
j_call: TRBJ2-3
cdr3_aa: CASSEWYTQYF
cdr3_nt: TGTGCCAGCAGCGAGTGGTATACGCAGTATTTT

v_call: TRBV29-1
clone_size: .
d_call: TRBD2
j_call: TRBJ2-5
cdr3_aa: CSVESSGGMQETQYF
cdr3_nt: TGCAGCGTTGAAAGCAGCGGGGGAATGCAAGAGACCCAGTACTTC

v_call: TRBV6-1
clone_size: once
d_call: .
j_call: TRBJ1-3
cdr3_aa: CASASISGNTIYF
cdr3_nt: TGTGCCAGCGCTTCGATCTCTGGAAACACCATATATTTT

v_call: TRBV29-1
clone_size: .
d_call: .
j_call: TRBJ1-1
cdr3_aa: CSVEDWRGNTEAFF
cdr3_nt: TGCAGCGTTGAAGACTGGAGGGGGAACACTGAAGCTTTCTTT

v_call: TRBV5-1
clone_size: few
d_call: .
j_call: TRBJ1-4
cdr3_aa: CASSPDGTRGEKLFF
cdr3_nt: TGCGCCAGCAGCCCTGATGGGACCCGCGGTGAAAAACTGTTTTTT

v_call: TRBV4-2
clone_size: .
d_call: TRBD1
j_call: TRBJ2-5
cdr3_aa: CASSQVGTEETQYF
cdr3_nt: TGTGCCAGCAGCCAAGTCGGGACAGAAGAGACCCAGTACTTC

v_call: TRBV11-1
clone_size: few
d_call: TRBD2
j_call: TRBJ2-3
cdr3_aa: CASSGPRGRADYTDTQYF
cdr3_nt: TGTGCCAGCAGCGGCCCCCGGGGGAGGGCCGATTACACAGATACGCAGTATTTT